One and the same sample provided the 30 T cell receptor beta chains below, sequenced in a study of T cell changes during pregnancy in multiple sclerosis. Some clones are missing from TCRdb's copy, which holds only in-frame ones; the method was immunoSEQ multiplex PCR. The sample shows 80,000 to 100,000 clones, 90% to 95% of them seen only once. The specimen was peripheral blood, collected after pregnancy. These receptors came from a female donor in good health, enrolled as a control in a pregnancy study.

This chain's CDR3 is CASSQEGGSNTEAFF. The CDR3 bases are TGCGCCAGCAGCCAAGAAGGCGGCTCGAACACTGAAGCTTTCTTT. The chain links TRBV4-3 to TRBJ1-1; the D is unclear. The germline CDR1 and CDR2 sequences are LGHNA and YSLEER. With 0 bases removed from V and 1 base from J, the gap between germline ends came to 9 bases. This CDR3 is built from 15 residues.

This chain joins TRBV29-1 and TRBJ2-6; D unclear. V was cut by 5 bases and J by 0 bases, with 8 bases left in between. The CDR3 spans 14 residues. CDR1 SQVTM and CDR2 ANQGSEA come from the germline V gene. DNA for the CDR3: TGCAGCGTTTTAATCAGCTCTGGGGCCAACGTCCTGACTTTC. Amino acid sequence: CSVLISSGANVLTF.

The chain employs TRBV6-6 and TRBJ1-5; 7 bases are shared with TRBD1. V shed 5 bases and J 1 base; nucleotides not matched to a gene: 8. CDR3 length equals 16 residues. Germline CDR1 and CDR2: MNHNY and SVGAGI (reference sequence). The CDR3 loop reads CASSLPGQASNQPQHF. CDR3 bases: TGTGCCAGCAGTCTCCCCGGACAGGCAAGCAATCAGCCCCAGCATTTT.

The V gene is TRBV7-9, the J gene TRBJ2-7, with 7 nucleotides matching TRBD1. V lost 4 bases to trimming and J lost 5 bases; unmatched junction nucleotides: 8. The CDR3 sequence is 14 residues long. CDR1 SEHNR and CDR2 FQNEAQ come from the germline V gene (reference sequence). The chain's CDR3 is CASSYRTGGHEQYF. Here the CDR3 DNA reads TGTGCCAGCAGCTATAGGACAGGTGGACACGAGCAGTACTTC.

The chain has TRBV11-2 and TRBJ2-2; 9 positions match TRBD1. This CDR3 comprises 18 residues. Germline loops: CDR1 SGHAT, CDR2 FQNNGV. Trimming removed 0 bases from V and 2 bases from J; junction bases left unmatched: 7. CDR3 in DNA: TGTGCCAGCAGCTTAGATGACAGGGGGTACAGTAACACCGGGGAGCTGTTTTTT. It specifies CASSLDDRGYSNTGELFF.

The chain links TRBV4-1 to TRBJ1-2; the D gene is possibly TRBD1 (6 bases). Germline CDR1 is MGHRA and CDR2 is YSYEKL. Between the trimmed V and J ends, which lost 4 bases and 2 bases, there was a span of 8 bases. This CDR3 comprises 13 residues. The CDR3 here is CASSRDINYGYTF. CDR3 in DNA: TGCGCCAGCAGCCGGGACATCAACTATGGCTACACCTTC.

The chain employs TRBV6-6 and TRBJ1-6; TRBD1 might be the D (6 bases). Germline CDR1 and CDR2: MNHNY and SVGAGI (reference sequence). Trimming removed 0 bases from V and 10 bases from J, with 13 bases in between. The CDR3 length is 15 residues. The DNA of the CDR3 is TGTGCCAGCAGTTACTCGAACAGGGCTGGGTCACCCCTCCACTTT. Protein: CASSYSNRAGSPLHF.

The V and J genes are TRBV6-1 and TRBJ1-5; 7 nucleotides match TRBD1. In germline, CDR1 is MNHNS, CDR2 SASEGT. The CDR3 has 17 amino acids. Losses at the gene ends were 1 base for V and 1 base for J; bases not matched to a gene: 7. This chain's CDR3 is CASSEERQGRSNQPQHF. The CDR3 nucleotides are TGTGCCAGCAGTGAAGAGAGACAGGGAAGGAGCAATCAGCCCCAGCATTTT.

The genes are TRBV7-2 and TRBJ1-2; possibly TRBD1 for D (6 bases). Trimming took 5 bases from V and 4 from J, leaving 17 bases between them. Germline CDR1 is SGHTA and CDR2 is FQGNSA. The CDR3 has 15 amino acids. The CDR3 spells CASSPAGGQGYGYTF. CDR3 DNA sequence: TGTGCCAGCAGCCCGGCGGGGGGGCAGGGCTATGGCTACACCTTC.

This chain joins TRBV7-3 and TRBJ2-1; D is unclear. V shed 2 bases and J shed 8 bases, with 13 bases lying between them. CDR1 SGHTA and CDR2 FQGTGA come from the germline V gene. The CDR3 runs to 14 residues. In DNA form, the CDR3 reads TGTGCCAGCAGCTTAGGTACTGGGCAACATGAGCAGTTCTTC. Protein product: CASSLGTGQHEQFF.

The chain is built from TRBV27 and TRBJ2-7; weak D call: TRBD2 (5 bases). V was cut by 6 bases and J by 2 bases, with 14 bases left in between. CDR1 is MNHEY, CDR2 SMNVEV, per germline (reference sequence). This CDR3 contains 14 residues. In DNA form, the CDR3 reads TGTGCCAGCAGCCCAGGCGGGTTGGCCTACGAGCAGTACTTC. Its translation is CASSPGGLAYEQYF.

V usage is TRBV7-2 and J usage is TRBJ1-2; D call uncertain. This CDR3 has 16 residues. The V and J ends lost 0 bases and 3 bases respectively, with 14 bases between them. Germline CDR1 SGHTA, CDR2 FQGNSA. The CDR3, as DNA: TGTGCCAGCAGCTTAGCGACCAATCGGGGAGACTATGGCTACACCTTC. Protein: CASSLATNRGDYGYTF.

The gene calls are TRBV5-1 and TRBJ2-2, with 8 bases identical to TRBD1. The CDR3 is 15 residues long. Germline values: CDR1 SGHRS, CDR2 YFSETQ. V was pared by 7 bases and J by 3 bases, with 8 bases of the junction left unmatched. CDR3 sequence: CASQRQGQDTGELFF. Written as DNA, the CDR3 is TGCGCCAGCCAAAGACAGGGGCAAGACACCGGGGAGCTGTTTTTT.

The genes are TRBV5-6 and TRBJ1-3; D gene unclear. The CDR3 consists of 14 residues. The germline gives CDR1 SGHDT, CDR2 YYEEEE. Trimming took off 0 bases at V and 2 bases at J, with 6 bases between the two ends. CDR3 DNA: TGTGCCAGCAGCTTGGGATCTACTGGAAACACCATATATTTT. It codes for CASSLGSTGNTIYF. Full variable domain (rest looked up from reference TRBV5-6 and TRBJ1-3): DAGVTQSPTHLIKTRGQQVTLRCSPKSGHDTVSWYQQALGQGPQFIFQYYEEEERQRGNFPDRFSGHQFPNYSSELNVNALLLGDSALYLCASSLGSTGNTIYFGEGSWLTVV.

The V gene is TRBV27, the J gene TRBJ1-1, with a weak D call TRBD1 (6 bases). The CDR3 sequence is 17 residues long. The V gene's germline CDR1 is MNHEY and CDR2 SMNVEV (reference sequence). With 6 bases removed from V and 0 bases from J, the gap between germline ends came to 20 bases. The CDR3 loop is CASSDSGVPTMNTEAFF. The CDR3 DNA sequence: TGTGCCAGCAGCGATTCAGGGGTACCGACCATGAACACTGAAGCTTTCTTT.

This clone appeared a single time. This sequence joins TRBV10-3 and TRBJ2-7; 10 bases line up with TRBD1. J gave up 9 bases and V 6 bases, and 11 bases lay outside the gene matches. This CDR3 has 14 residues. Germline CDR1 is ENHRY and CDR2 is SYGVKD. The CDR3 region is CAIREPGQGIGQYF. Written as DNA, the CDR3 is TGTGCCATCAGGGAACCGGGACAGGGGATCGGGCAGTACTTC.

The J gene is TRBJ2-5, the V gene TRBV27, with TRBD1 as a possible D gene (5 bases). The CDR3 extends over 13 amino acids. The V gene's germline CDR1 is MNHEY and CDR2 SMNVEV (reference sequence). Trimming took 8 bases from V and 4 from J, leaving 14 bases between them. As DNA, the CDR3 is TGTGCCAGCGGGCCCCACCAGGGAGAGACCCAGTACTTC. Residues: CASGPHQGETQYF.

The V and J genes are TRBV14 and TRBJ1-2; the D is unclear. Trimming pared 1 base from V and 1 base from J, leaving 4 bases between. CDR1 is SGHDN, CDR2 FVKESK, per germline. The CDR3 is made up of 13 amino acids. CDR3 coding DNA: TGTGCCAGCAGCCAAGCTCGTAACTATGGCTACACCTTC. Translated: CASSQARNYGYTF.

This clone was seen only a few times. The genes are TRBV6-1 and TRBJ2-7; D may be TRBD1 (6 bases). Germline lookup yields CDR1 MNHNS and CDR2 SASEGT. V dropped 8 bases and J dropped 3 bases, with 14 bases sitting between them. The CDR3 is 13 amino acids. CDR3 loop: CASGRTANYEQYF. CDR3 bases: TGTGCCAGCGGAAGGACAGCGAACTACGAGCAGTACTTC.

This clone was counted a few times. The V call is TRBV19, the J call TRBJ1-1; the D is unclear. The CDR3 covers 13 residues. Trimming took off 4 bases at V and 0 bases at J, with 6 bases between the two ends. Germline V lookup: CDR1 LNHDA, CDR2 SQIVND (reference sequence). The CDR3 region has the DNA TGTGCCAGTAGTAACACCCTGAACACTGAAGCTTTCTTT. It codes for CASSNTLNTEAFF.

CDR3 residues: CASSQEVPRLAGTTDTQYF. The DNA of the CDR3 is TGCGCCAGCAGCCAAGAAGTCCCCCGACTAGCGGGGACCACAGATACGCAGTATTTT. V is TRBV4-3 and J is TRBJ2-3, with 11 bases that match TRBD2. The germline V gene has CDR1 LGHNA and CDR2 YSLEER. The junction had 10 bases not matched to a gene; V was cut back by 0 bases and J by 2 bases. This CDR3 is 19 amino acids long.

This chain links TRBV6-6 with TRBJ2-7; the D is unclear. The ends were cut back, 0 bases at V and 2 bases at J, with 8 bases in the middle. This CDR3 contains 14 residues. The V gene's germline CDR1 is MNHNY and CDR2 SVGAGI (reference sequence). This CDR3 is CASSYSPQTYEQYF. The CDR3 bases are TGTGCCAGCAGTTACTCTCCACAAACCTACGAGCAGTACTTC.

This rearrangement joins TRBV5-4 to TRBJ1-2; 11 bases map to TRBD1. This CDR3 is built from 15 residues. Per the germline V gene, CDR1 is SGHNT and CDR2 is YYREEE (reference sequence). The trim removed 5 bases at V and 4 bases at J, leaving 7 bases unmatched. The CDR3 coding sequence is TGTGCCAGCAGACTGGACAGGGGGCGGTCCTATGGCTACACCTTC. Its protein product is CASRLDRGRSYGYTF. The full variable domain, its missing parts supplied by reference TRBV5-4 and TRBJ1-2, is ETGVTQSPTHLIKTRGQQVTLRCSSQSGHNTVSWYQQALGQGPQFIFQYYREEENGRGNFPPRFSGLQFPNYSSELNVNALELDDSALYLCASRLDRGRSYGYTFGSGTRLTVV.

V usage is TRBV27 and J usage is TRBJ2-7; unclear D gene. Germline CDR1 MNHEY, CDR2 SMNVEV (reference sequence). V was trimmed by 1 base and J by 3 bases, leaving 7 bases between them. This CDR3 has 13 residues. Written as DNA, the CDR3 is TGTGCCAGCAGTTTATTCTCCGGCTACGAGCAGTACTTC. It yields the protein CASSLFSGYEQYF.

With respect to this clone: At one end the junction does not follow the germline gene, possibly because of a read error. This chain connects TRBV28 to TRBJ1-1, with D unresolved. The CDR3 contains 11 residues. Germline CDR1 and CDR2: MDHEN and SYDVKM. The CDR3 region is CASSQQHLPIF. DNA for the CDR3: TGTGCCAGCAGCCAACAGCATCTTCCGATCTTT.

The rearrangement joins TRBV4-3 to TRBJ1-1; TRBD1 agrees at 10 bases. The CDR3 is 14 amino acids. V trimming: 4 bases; J trimming: 7 bases; junction bases outside the gene matches: 6. Germline CDR1 and CDR2: LGHNA and YSLEER. The CDR3 protein is CASSPGDRGNEAFF. CDR3 nucleotide sequence: TGCGCCAGCAGCCCTGGGGACAGGGGAAATGAAGCTTTCTTT.

This chain connects TRBV28 to TRBJ2-2; TRBD1 aligns across 7 bases. The junction had 10 bases not matched to a gene; V was cut back by 5 bases and J by 4 bases. CDR3 size: 16 residues. Germline CDR1 and CDR2: MDHEN and SYDVKM. In DNA, the CDR3 is TGTGCCAGCAGTCCCCTTGGAGCAGGGGGCACCGGGGAGCTGTTTTTT. This translates into CASSPLGAGGTGELFF.

This chain links TRBV6-5 with TRBJ1-1; no definite D call. Deletions cut 6 bases from V and 5 bases from J, with 10 bases between. The CDR3 covers 12 residues. Germline CDR1 and CDR2: MNHEY and SVGAGI. The CDR3 DNA follows: TGTGCCAGCAGATTAGGAGGTACTGAAGCTTTCTTT. This codes for CASRLGGTEAFF.

This chain links TRBV6-1 with TRBJ1-6, with D tentatively TRBD1 (6 bases). This CDR3 spans 18 amino acids. The germline CDR1 and CDR2 sequences are MNHNS and SASEGT. V was shortened by 2 bases and J by 2 bases, with 16 bases between the two germline ends. CDR3 protein: CASSERLRGDTYNSPLHF. The CDR3 DNA sequence: TGTGCCAGCAGTGAAAGATTAAGAGGGGACACCTATAATTCACCCCTCCACTTT.

The chain uses TRBV7-2 and TRBJ2-1; the D is unclear. From germline, CDR1 is SGHTA and CDR2 FQGNSA. The V end was cut by 5 bases, the J end by 1 base, with 12 bases between. The CDR3 contains 15 residues. The CDR3 DNA sequence: TGTGCCAGCAGCGCCCGAGCAGGATCCTACAATGAGCAGTTCTTC. As protein: CASSARAGSYNEQFF.